Below are 4 T cell receptor beta chains sequenced from a single sample in a study of T cell responses to AZD1222 COVID-19 vaccine (dated by TCRdb to 2020 to 2022). What this sample's time point label stands for: baseline before first vaccination. The treatment or condition label on this specimen signifies: meningococcal conjugate vaccine given as trial control. Libraries were constructed by the immunoSEQ multiplex PCR assay. TCRdb re-hosts the immuneACCESS table, in-frame sequences only. Its copies lack some clones; in the studies checked, an unresolved V gene accounts for under half of them, and the cause for the rest is not known. The sample profile shows about 100,000 clones; around 87% of them were found once. The ten largest clones take up 4% to 4.5% of the sample. Sequences were derived from peripheral blood, sampled on day 0 of MenACWY control vaccination. These receptors came from an adult in good health.

This clone was counted only a few times. The chain uses TRBV15 and TRBJ1-1; 8 bases are a match to TRBD1. The germline V gene encodes CDR1 LNHNV and CDR2 YYDKDF (reference sequence). This CDR3 region has 16 residues. The V gene end was trimmed by 1 base and the J gene end by 1 base; junction bases not matched to a gene: 5. CDR3 sequence (DNA): TGTGCCACCAGCAGAGGGCAGGGGGCAACGAACACTGAAGCTTTCTTT. This gives the protein CATSRGQGATNTEAFF.

This clone was seen a handful of times. The V gene is TRBV6-2 or TRBV6-3, the J gene TRBJ1-1; weak D call: TRBD1 (5 bases). The length of the CDR3 is 14 residues. CDR1 and CDR2 from the germline V gene are MNHEY and SVGEGT. V was shortened by 2 bases and J by 4 bases, with 11 bases between the two germline ends. CDR3 in DNA: TGTGCCAGCAGTTACGGGGGGGAAGTCACTGAAGCTTTCTTT. Translation: CASSYGGEVTEAFF.

In its sample, this clone was seen a few times. This chain joins TRBV9 and TRBJ2-2; D is ambiguous. The ends were cut back, 1 base at V and 4 bases at J, with 11 bases in the middle. CDR3 length equals 15 residues. CDR1 and CDR2 (germline): SGDLS, YYNGEE. CDR3 bases: TGTGCCAGCAGCGTAAGCCCCCTGGGCACCGGGGAGCTGTTTTTT. It specifies CASSVSPLGTGELFF.

This clone has only a few counts. CDR3 amino acids: CASSEEGGTGELFF. As DNA, the CDR3 is TGTGCCAGCAGTGAAGAGGGGGGCACCGGGGAGCTGTTTTTT. The chain is built from TRBV6-4 and TRBJ2-2; D tentatively fits TRBD1 or TRBD2 (6 bases each). V was shortened by 3 bases and J by 4 bases, with 9 bases between the two germline ends. Germline-derived CDR1 and CDR2 are MRHNA and SNTAGT. CDR3 length: 14 residues.